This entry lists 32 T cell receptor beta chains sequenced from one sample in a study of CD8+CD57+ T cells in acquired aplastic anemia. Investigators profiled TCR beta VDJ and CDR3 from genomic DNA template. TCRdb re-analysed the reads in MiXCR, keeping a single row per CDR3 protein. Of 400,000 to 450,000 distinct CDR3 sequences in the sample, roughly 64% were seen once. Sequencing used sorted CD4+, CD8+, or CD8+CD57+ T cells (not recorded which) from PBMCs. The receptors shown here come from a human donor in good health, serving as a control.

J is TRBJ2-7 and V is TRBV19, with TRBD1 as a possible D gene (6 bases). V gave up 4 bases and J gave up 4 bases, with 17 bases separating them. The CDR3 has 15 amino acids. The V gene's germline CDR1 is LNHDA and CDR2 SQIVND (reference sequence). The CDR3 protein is CASSKAGQGQYEQYF. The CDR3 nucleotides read TGTGCCAGTAGTAAGGCGGGCCAGGGGCAGTACGAGCAGTACTTC.

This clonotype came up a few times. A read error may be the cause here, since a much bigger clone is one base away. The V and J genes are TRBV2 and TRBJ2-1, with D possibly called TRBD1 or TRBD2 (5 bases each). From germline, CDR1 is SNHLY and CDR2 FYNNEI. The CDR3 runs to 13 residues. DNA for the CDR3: TGTGCCAGCAGCGGTCCGGGGCCCTATGAGCAGCTCTTC. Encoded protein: CASSGPGPYEQLF.

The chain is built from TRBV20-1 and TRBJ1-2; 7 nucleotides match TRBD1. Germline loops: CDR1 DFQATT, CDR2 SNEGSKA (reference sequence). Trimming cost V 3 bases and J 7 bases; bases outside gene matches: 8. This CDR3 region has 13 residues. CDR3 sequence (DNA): TGCAGTGCTAGTCGCGGGGCAGGGGGTGGCTACACCTTC. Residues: CSASRGAGGGYTF.

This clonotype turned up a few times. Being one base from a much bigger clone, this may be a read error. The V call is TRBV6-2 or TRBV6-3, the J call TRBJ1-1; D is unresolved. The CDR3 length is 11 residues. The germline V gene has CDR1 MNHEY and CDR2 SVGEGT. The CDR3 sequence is CGSSGITEAFF. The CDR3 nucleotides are TGTGGCAGCAGTGGGATTACTGAAGCTTTCTTT.

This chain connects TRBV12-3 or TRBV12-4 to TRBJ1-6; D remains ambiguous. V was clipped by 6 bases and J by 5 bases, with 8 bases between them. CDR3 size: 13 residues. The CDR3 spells CASRDANNSPLHF. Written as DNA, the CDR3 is TGTGCCAGCAGGGATGCGAATAATTCACCCCTCCACTTT.

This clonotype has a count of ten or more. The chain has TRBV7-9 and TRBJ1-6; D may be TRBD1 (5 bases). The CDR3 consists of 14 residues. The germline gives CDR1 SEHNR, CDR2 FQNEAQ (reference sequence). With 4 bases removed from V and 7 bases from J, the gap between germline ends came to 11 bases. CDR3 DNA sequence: TGTGCCAGCAGCTCCGGACAAGAAAATTCACCCCTCCACTTT. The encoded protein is CASSSGQENSPLHF.

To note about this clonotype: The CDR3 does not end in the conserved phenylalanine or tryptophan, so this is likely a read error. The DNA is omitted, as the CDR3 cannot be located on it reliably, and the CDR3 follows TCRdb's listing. CDR3 amino acids: CASSVLGLQNEKL. The V call is TRBV9, the J call TRBJ2-5; no check of the table's D call, TRBD2, against the DNA was made. Per germline, CDR1 SGDLS and CDR2 YYNGEE. The CDR3 region is 13 residues in length, termini included.

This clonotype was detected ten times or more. In DNA form, the CDR3 reads TGTGCCATCAGTTTGGGGACAGGGTCTAATTCACCCCTCCACTTT. Amino acids: CAISLGTGSNSPLHF. The rearrangement joins TRBV10-3 to TRBJ1-6, with 9 bases lining up with TRBD1. Germline V gene data show CDR1 as ENHRY and CDR2 as SYGVKD. The CDR3 totals 15 residues. The ends lost 5 bases at V and 6 bases at J; junction bases unmatched: 5.

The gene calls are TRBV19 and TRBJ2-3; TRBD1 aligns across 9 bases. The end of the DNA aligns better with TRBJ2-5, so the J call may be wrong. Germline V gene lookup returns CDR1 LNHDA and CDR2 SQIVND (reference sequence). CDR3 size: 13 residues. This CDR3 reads CASSEDRGDTQYF. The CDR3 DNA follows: TGTGCCAGTAGTGAAGACAGGGGGGATACCCAGTACTTC.

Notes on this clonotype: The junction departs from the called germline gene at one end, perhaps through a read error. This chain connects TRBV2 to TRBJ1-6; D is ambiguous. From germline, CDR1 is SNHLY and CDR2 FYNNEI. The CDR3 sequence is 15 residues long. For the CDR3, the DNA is TGTGCCAGCAGTCCTAGTCCCTGGGATAATCAGCCCCACCATTTT. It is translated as CASSPSPWDNQPHHF.

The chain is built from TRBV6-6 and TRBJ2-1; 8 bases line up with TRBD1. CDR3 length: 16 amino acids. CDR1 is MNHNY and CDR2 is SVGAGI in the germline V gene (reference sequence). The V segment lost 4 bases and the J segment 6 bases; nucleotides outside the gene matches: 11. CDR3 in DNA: TGTGCCAGCAGTTCACCGGGACAGGCACTGGGCAATGAGCAGTTCTTC. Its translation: CASSSPGQALGNEQFF.

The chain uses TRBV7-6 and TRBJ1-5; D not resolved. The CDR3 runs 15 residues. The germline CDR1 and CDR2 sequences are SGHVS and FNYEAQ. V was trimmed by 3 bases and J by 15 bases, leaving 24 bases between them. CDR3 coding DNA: TGTGCCAGCAGCTTCTCGACACGGAGCAATCAGCAGTTGCATTTT. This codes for CASSFSTRSNQQLHF.

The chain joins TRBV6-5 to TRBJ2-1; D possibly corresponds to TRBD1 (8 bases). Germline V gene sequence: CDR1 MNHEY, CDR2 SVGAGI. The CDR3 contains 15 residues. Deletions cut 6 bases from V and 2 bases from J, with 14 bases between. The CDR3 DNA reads TGTGCCAGCAGGGAAACAGGGGGGGCCTACAATGAGCAGTTCTTC. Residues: CASRETGGAYNEQFF.

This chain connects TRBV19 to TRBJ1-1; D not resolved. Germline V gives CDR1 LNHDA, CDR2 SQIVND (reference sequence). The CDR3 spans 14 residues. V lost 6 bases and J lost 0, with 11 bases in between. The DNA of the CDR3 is TGTGCCAGTAGCTCGACGTTTATGAACACTGAAGCTTTCTTT. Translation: CASSSTFMNTEAFF. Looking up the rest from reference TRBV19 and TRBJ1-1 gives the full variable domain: DGGITQSPKYLFRKEGQNVTLSCEQNLNHDAMYWYRQDPGQGLRLIYYSQIVNDFQKGDIAEGYSVSREKKESFPLTVTSAQKNPTAFYLCASSSTFMNTEAFFGQGTRLTVV.

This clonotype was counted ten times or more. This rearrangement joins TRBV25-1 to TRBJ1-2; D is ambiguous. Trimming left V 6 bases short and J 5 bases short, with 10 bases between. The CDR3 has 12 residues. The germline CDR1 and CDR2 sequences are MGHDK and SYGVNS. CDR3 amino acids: CASRENLYGYTF. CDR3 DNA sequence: TGTGCCAGCAGGGAGAATCTATATGGCTACACCTTC.

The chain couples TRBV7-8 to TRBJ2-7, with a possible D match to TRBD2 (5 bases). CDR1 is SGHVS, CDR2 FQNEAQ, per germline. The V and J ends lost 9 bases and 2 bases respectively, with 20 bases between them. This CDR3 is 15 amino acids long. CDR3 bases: TGTGCCAGTAGTGCGCCCCGGAGGACCCCCTACGAGCAGTACTTC. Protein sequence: CASSAPRRTPYEQYF.

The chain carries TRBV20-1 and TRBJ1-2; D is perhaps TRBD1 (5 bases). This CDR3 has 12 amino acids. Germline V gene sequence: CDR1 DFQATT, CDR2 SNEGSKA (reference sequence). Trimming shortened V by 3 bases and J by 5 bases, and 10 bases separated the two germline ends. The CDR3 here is CSASNRTYGYTF. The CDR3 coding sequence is TGCAGTGCTAGCAACAGGACGTATGGCTACACCTTC.

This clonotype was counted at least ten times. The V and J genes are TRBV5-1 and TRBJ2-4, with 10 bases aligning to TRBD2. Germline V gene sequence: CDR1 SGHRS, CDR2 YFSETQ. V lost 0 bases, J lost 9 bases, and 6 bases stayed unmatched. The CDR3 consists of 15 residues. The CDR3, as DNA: TGCGCCAGCAGCTTGGCCCTAGCGGGGGTACCCATTCAGTACTTC. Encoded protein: CASSLALAGVPIQYF.

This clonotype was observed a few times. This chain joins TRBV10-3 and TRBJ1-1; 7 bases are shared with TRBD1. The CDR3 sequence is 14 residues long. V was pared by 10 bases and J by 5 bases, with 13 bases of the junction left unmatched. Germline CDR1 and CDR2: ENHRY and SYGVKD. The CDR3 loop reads CATRTVQGPTEAFF. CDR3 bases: TGTGCCACCCGTACGGTACAGGGGCCTACTGAAGCTTTCTTT.

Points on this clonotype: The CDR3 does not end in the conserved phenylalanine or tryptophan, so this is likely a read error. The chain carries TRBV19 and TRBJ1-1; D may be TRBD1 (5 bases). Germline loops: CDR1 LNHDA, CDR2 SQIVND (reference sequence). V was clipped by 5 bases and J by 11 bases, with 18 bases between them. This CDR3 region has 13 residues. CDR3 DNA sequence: TGTGCCAGTAGTCCGGGGCAGGGCATTTATGCTTTCTCC. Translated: CASSPGQGIYAFS.

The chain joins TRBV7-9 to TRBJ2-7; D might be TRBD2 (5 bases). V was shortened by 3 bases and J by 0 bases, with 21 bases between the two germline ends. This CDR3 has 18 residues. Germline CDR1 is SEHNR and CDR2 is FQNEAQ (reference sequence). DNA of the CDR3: TGTGCCAGCAGCTTCGGTTTTAGCGTCAGGCATAGCTCCTACGAGCAGTACTTC. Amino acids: CASSFGFSVRHSSYEQYF. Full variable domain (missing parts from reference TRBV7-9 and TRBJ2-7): DTGVSQNPRHKITKRGQNVTFRCDPISEHNRLYWYRQTLGQGPEFLTYFQNEAQLEKSRLLSDRFSAERPKGSFSTLEIQRTEQGDSAMYLCASSFGFSVRHSSYEQYFGPGTRLTVT.

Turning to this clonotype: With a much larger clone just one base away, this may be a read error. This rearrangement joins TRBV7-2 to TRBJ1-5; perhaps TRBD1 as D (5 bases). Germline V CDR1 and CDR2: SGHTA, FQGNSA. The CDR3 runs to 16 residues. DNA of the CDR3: TGTGCTAGTGGTTTCGTACTGGGGGGTGGCAATCAGCCCCAGCATTTT. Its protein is CASGFVLGGGNQPQHF.

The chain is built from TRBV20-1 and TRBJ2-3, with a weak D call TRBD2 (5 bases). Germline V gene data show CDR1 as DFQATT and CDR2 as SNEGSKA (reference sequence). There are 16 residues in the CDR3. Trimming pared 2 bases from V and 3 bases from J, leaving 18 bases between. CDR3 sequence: CSARYVGRGRTDTQYF. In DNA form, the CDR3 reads TGCAGTGCTAGATATGTGGGGAGAGGGAGAACAGATACGCAGTATTTT.

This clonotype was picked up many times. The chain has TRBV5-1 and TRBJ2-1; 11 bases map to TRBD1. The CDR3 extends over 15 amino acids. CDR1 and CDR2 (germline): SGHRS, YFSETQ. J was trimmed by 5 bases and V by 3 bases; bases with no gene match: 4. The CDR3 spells CASSSRDRGNNEQFF. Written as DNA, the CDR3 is TGCGCCAGCAGCTCCCGGGACAGGGGGAACAATGAGCAGTTCTTC. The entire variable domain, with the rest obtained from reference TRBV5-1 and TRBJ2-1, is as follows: KAGVTQTPRYLIKTRGQQVTLSCSPISGHRSVSWYQQTPGQGLQFLFEYFSETQRNKGNFPGRFSGRQFSNSRSEMNVSTLELGDSALYLCASSSRDRGNNEQFFGPGTRLTVL.

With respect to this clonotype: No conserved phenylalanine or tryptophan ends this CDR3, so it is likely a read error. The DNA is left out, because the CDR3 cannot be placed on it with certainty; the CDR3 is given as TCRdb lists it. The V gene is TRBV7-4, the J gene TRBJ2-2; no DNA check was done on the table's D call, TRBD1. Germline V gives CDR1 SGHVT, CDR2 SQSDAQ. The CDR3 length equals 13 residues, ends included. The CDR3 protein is CASRSRAGVPGFC.

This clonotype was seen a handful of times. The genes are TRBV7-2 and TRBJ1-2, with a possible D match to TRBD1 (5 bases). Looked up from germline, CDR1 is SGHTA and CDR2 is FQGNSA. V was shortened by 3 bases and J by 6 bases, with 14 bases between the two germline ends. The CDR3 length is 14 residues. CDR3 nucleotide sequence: TGTGCCAGCAGCTTCAGCGGGGCGGGGCATGGCTACACCTTC. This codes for CASSFSGAGHGYTF.

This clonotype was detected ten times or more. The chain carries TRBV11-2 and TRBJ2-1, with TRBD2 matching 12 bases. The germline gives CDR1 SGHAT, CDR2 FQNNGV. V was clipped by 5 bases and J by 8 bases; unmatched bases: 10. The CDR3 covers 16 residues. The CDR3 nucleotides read TGTGCCAGCAGCCTCGGGGCTAGCGGGGGGGCCTATGAGCAGTTCTTC. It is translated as CASSLGASGGAYEQFF.

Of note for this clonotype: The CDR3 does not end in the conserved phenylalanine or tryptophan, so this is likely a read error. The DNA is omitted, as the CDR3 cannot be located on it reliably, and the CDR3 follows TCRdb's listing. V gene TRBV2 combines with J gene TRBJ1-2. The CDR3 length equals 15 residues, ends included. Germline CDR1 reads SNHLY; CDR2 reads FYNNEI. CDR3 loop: CASSEDRITEAFFTQ.

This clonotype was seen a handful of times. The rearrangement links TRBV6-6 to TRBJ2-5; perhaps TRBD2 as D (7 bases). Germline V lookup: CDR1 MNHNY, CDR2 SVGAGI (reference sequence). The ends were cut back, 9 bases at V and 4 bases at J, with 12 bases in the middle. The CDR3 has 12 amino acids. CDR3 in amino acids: CASAGAGETQYF. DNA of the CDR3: TGTGCCAGTGCGGGGGCTGGAGAGACCCAGTACTTC.

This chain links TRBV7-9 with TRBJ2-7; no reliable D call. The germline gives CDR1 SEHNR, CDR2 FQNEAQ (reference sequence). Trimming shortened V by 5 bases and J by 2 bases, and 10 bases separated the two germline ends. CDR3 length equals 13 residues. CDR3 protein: CASSPGPTYEQYF. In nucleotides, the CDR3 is TGTGCCAGCAGCCCCGGGCCGACCTACGAGCAGTACTTC.

The CDR3 DNA reads as TGTGCTAGTGGTCCGCCGGGGTACGAGCAGTACTTC. Amino acids: CASGPPGYEQYF. The chain joins TRBV12-5 to TRBJ2-7; the D gene is possibly TRBD2 (5 bases). Trimming left V 5 bases short and J 4 bases short, with 9 bases between. The CDR3 contains 12 residues. CDR1 and CDR2 from the germline V gene are LGHNT and FRNRAP.

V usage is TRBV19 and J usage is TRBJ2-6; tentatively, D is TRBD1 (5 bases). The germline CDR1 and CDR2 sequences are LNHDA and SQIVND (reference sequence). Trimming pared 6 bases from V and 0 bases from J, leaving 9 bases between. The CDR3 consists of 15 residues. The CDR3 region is CASSDSSSGANVLTF. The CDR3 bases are TGTGCCAGTAGCGACAGTAGCTCTGGGGCCAACGTCCTGACTTTC.